This TCR beta chain was found in a study of cytomegalovirus exposure and HLA in healthy donors. Study results and limitations: Associated with HLA alleles at 0.05 false discovery rate in a later analysis were some 18,000 TCR beta sequences. Specificity for CMV antigens was confirmed in vitro for three of the CMV-associated chains.

The V and J ends lost 3 bases and 5 bases, in that order; junction bases with no gene match: 4. The CDR3 is made up of 16 amino acids. Germline CDR1 is SGHDN and CDR2 is FVKESK. The PCR used 60 Vbeta and 13 Jbeta primers. Clones were sequenced by immunoSEQ multiplex PCR, and TCRdb holds only the in-frame ones, with some missing. In the table there are fewer than 250,000 clones, almost 80% of which are singletons. For this clone: Its cognate antigen is unknown.

The gene calls are TRBV14 and TRBJ2-4, with 13 bases aligning to TRBD2. The sequence derives from a woman younger than 30 in good health and CMV-seronegative. Sample: PBMCs. CDR3: CASSHALAGGQNIQYF. The CDR3 DNA sequence: TGTGCCAGCAGCCACGCACTAGCGGGGGGGCAAAACATTCAGTACTTC.